The 26 T cell receptor beta chains in this list originate from one sample, sequenced in a study of blood T cells in healthy people across ages (dated by TCRdb to between 2014 and 2016). Libraries were made using 5' RACE. The listed sequencing device is Illumina HiSeq 2500. The second PCR ran for about 6 to 12 cycles and used a J-beta primer mix along with a sample-barcoded 5' primer. TCRdb trimmed public reads at Q25 via fastp, called clones via MiXCR and kept in-frame beta chains. CDR3 protein duplicates are merged, each entry listing the most common genes and DNA. A total of 800,000 or so distinct CDR3 sequences appear in this sample, roughly 25% of them only once. The ten largest clonotypes hold under 4.5% of the sample. The same specimen was also included in a second study, on T cells of mothers and their children.

Sequenced input: blood. The origin of the receptors is a boy younger than 18 in good health.

This clonotype was detected only a few times. This chain links TRBV7-2 with TRBJ2-1; 11 nucleotides agree with TRBD2. V was pared by 5 bases and J by 5 bases, with 5 bases of the junction left unmatched. This CDR3 region has 15 residues. Germline V gene data show CDR1 as SGHTA and CDR2 as FQGNSA. CDR3 nucleotides: TGTGCCAGCAGCACCCTAGCGGGGGGCCACAATGAGCAGTTCTTC. It yields the protein CASSTLAGGHNEQFF.

This clonotype turned up a few times. The chain has TRBV2 and TRBJ2-7, with D unresolved. This CDR3 is built from 11 residues. Germline V lookup: CDR1 SNHLY, CDR2 FYNNEI. The V end was cut by 6 bases, the J end by 3 bases, with 6 bases between. The CDR3 loop reads CASRVHYEQYF. The CDR3 region has the DNA TGTGCCAGCAGGGTACACTACGAGCAGTACTTC.

V usage is TRBV11-1 and J usage is TRBJ2-5, with D perhaps matching TRBD2 (5 bases). The germline V and J ends were trimmed by 5 bases and 2 bases, with 18 bases remaining between them. CDR1 SGHAT and CDR2 FQDESV come from the germline V gene (reference sequence). CDR3 size: 16 residues. The CDR3 loop is CASSQNRGFPQETQYF. The CDR3, as DNA: TGTGCCAGCAGCCAAAATCGGGGTTTTCCTCAAGAGACCCAGTACTTC.

V and J are TRBV18 and TRBJ2-7; D is possibly TRBD1 (6 bases). Germline V lookup: CDR1 KGHSH, CDR2 LQKENI. The CDR3 is 16 amino acids. Trimming took off 4 bases at V and 2 bases at J, with 18 bases between the two ends. The CDR3 DNA is TGTGCCAGCTCACGGACGACAGGCCACGCGACCTACGAGCAGTACTTC. This encodes CASSRTTGHATYEQYF.

This clonotype was seen a single time. This sequence joins TRBV28 and TRBJ2-3; D may be TRBD1 (6 bases). CDR3 length: 16 amino acids. With 6 bases removed from V and 6 bases from J, the gap between germline ends came to 22 bases. Germline V gene data show CDR1 as MDHEN and CDR2 as SYDVKM. The DNA for the CDR3 is TGTGCCAGCAGCCTATTGACGGGGCAGGGGACCGATACGCAGTATTTT. It translates to CASSLLTGQGTDTQYF.

This clonotype has a handful of counts. The chain joins TRBV29-1 to TRBJ2-5; possibly TRBD2 for D (7 bases). This CDR3 contains 13 residues. Trimming stripped 6 bases from V and 1 base from J, with 12 bases between. Germline V gene lookup returns CDR1 SQVTM and CDR2 ANQGSEA. Written as DNA, the CDR3 is TGCAGCGTCGTGCGGGGGCCCCAAGAGACCCAGTACTTC. Protein product: CSVVRGPQETQYF. The variable domain in full, completed from reference TRBV29-1 and TRBJ2-5, reads SAVISQKPSRDICQRGTSLTIQCQVDSQVTMMFWYRQQPGQSLTLIATANQGSEATYESGFVIDKFPISRPNLTFSTLTVSNMSPEDSSIYLCSVVRGPQETQYFGPGTRLLVL.

This chain connects TRBV11-2 to TRBJ2-7, with 7 nucleotides matching TRBD1. Germline CDR1 SGHAT, CDR2 FQNNGV. J lost 5 bases, V lost 4 bases, and 11 bases had no gene match. CDR3 size: 15 residues. The CDR3 reads CASSSEARGIHEQYF. CDR3 in DNA: TGTGCCAGCAGCTCGGAGGCCAGGGGGATTCACGAGCAGTACTTC.

This clonotype occurred many times. The V call is TRBV29-1, the J call TRBJ2-5, with 11 bases lining up with TRBD2. Germline V gives CDR1 SQVTM, CDR2 ANQGSEA. With V trimmed by 6 bases and J by 5 bases, 5 bases remained unmatched. The CDR3 is 13 amino acids. The CDR3 DNA is TGCAGCGTGGGACTAGCGGAGTGGGAGACCCAGTACTTC. This gives the protein CSVGLAEWETQYF.

The chain links TRBV29-1 to TRBJ1-4; D unclear. This CDR3 is 14 amino acids long. CDR1 SQVTM and CDR2 ANQGSEA come from the germline V gene. V lost 4 bases and J lost 0, with 9 bases in between. The CDR3 loop reads CSVVSGTTNEKLFF. CDR3 coding DNA: TGCAGCGTTGTGAGTGGGACAACTAATGAAAAACTGTTTTTT. The whole variable domain, filled in from reference TRBV29-1 and TRBJ1-4, reads SAVISQKPSRDICQRGTSLTIQCQVDSQVTMMFWYRQQPGQSLTLIATANQGSEATYESGFVIDKFPISRPNLTFSTLTVSNMSPEDSSIYLCSVVSGTTNEKLFFGSGTQLSVL.

V and J are TRBV27 and TRBJ1-1, with unresolved D. Germline V gene lookup returns CDR1 MNHEY and CDR2 SMNVEV (reference sequence). The CDR3 sequence is 11 residues long. V lost 8 bases and J lost 10, with 14 bases in between. This chain's CDR3 is CASGVPPVAFF. In DNA form, the CDR3 reads TGTGCCAGCGGGGTCCCCCCGGTAGCTTTCTTT.

This chain links TRBV11-2 with TRBJ2-7, with 9 bases aligning to TRBD1. The V segment lost 0 bases and the J segment 5 bases; nucleotides outside the gene matches: 8. CDR3 length: 16 amino acids. CDR1 is SGHAT, CDR2 FQNNGV, per germline. The CDR3 nucleotides are TGTGCCAGCAGCTTAGATTCCGGGACAGGGTTCAACGAGCAGTACTTC. Encoded protein: CASSLDSGTGFNEQYF.

This clonotype was seen a handful of times. This chain links TRBV20-1 with TRBJ2-5, with D tentatively TRBD1 or TRBD2 (5 bases each). The end of the DNA aligns better with TRBJ2-7, so the J call may be wrong. From germline, CDR1 is DFQATT and CDR2 SNEGSKA (reference sequence). This CDR3 comprises 15 residues. The CDR3 coding sequence is TGCAGTGCTAGTGAGGGGATAACGCCTTCCTACGAGCAGTACTTC. It codes for CSASEGITPSYEQYF.

This chain links TRBV28 with TRBJ1-2; D unclear. Germline CDR1 MDHEN, CDR2 SYDVKM. The CDR3 contains 17 residues. Trimming cost V 4 bases and J 2 bases, with 20 bases left between them. This chain's CDR3 is CASSSPLQARPNYGYTF. In DNA, the CDR3 is TGTGCCAGCAGTTCTCCACTCCAGGCTCGCCCCAACTATGGCTACACCTTC.

In its sample, this clonotype was seen a few times. The V call is TRBV20-1, the J call TRBJ2-1, with D tentatively TRBD1 or TRBD2 (5 bases each). Trimming took 3 bases from V and 8 from J, leaving 14 bases between them. Per the germline V gene, CDR1 is DFQATT and CDR2 is SNEGSKA (reference sequence). CDR3 length: 13 residues. In DNA form, the CDR3 reads TGCAGTGCTAGTTGGGGGAGTTCCGATGAGCAGTTCTTC. As protein: CSASWGSSDEQFF.

Notes on this clonotype: A junction end diverges from the germline sequence, so it may reflect a read error. The genes are TRBV6-5 and TRBJ1-4; no clear D gene. The CDR3 is 14 amino acids. Germline CDR1 is MNHEY and CDR2 is SVGAGI. CDR3 in DNA: TGTGCCAGTAGTTTGATGGGGACTAATGAAAAACTGTTTTTT. As protein: CASSLMGTNEKLFF.

This chain connects TRBV10-3 to TRBJ1-2, with D maybe TRBD1 (5 bases). The germline CDR1 and CDR2 sequences are ENHRY and SYGVKD. The CDR3 extends over 14 amino acids. Trimming took 4 bases from V and 4 from J, leaving 13 bases between them. In nucleotides, the CDR3 is TGTGCCATCAGTGGGCTACAGGAGCTCTATGGCTACACCTTC. Protein sequence: CAISGLQELYGYTF.

This clonotype has a handful of counts. The chain links TRBV6-1 to TRBJ1-1; 9 bases are shared with TRBD1. V shed 4 bases and J 4 bases; nucleotides not matched to a gene: 7. Germline V CDR1 and CDR2: MNHNS, SASEGT. The CDR3 consists of 15 residues. The CDR3 region is CASSVPGQGATEAFF. The CDR3 region has the DNA TGTGCCAGCAGTGTGCCGGGACAGGGAGCCACTGAAGCTTTCTTT.

This clonotype showed up just a few times. The chain links TRBV20-1 to TRBJ1-1; D is uncertain. V was pared by 1 base and J by 4 bases, with 7 bases between. CDR1 DFQATT and CDR2 SNEGSKA come from the germline V gene (reference sequence). CDR3 length equals 12 residues. The CDR3 DNA sequence: TGCAGTGCTAGAGGCCACTCCACTGAAGCTTTCTTT. This sequence encodes CSARGHSTEAFF.

This clonotype was detected a few times. The chain links TRBV7-6 to TRBJ2-7, with D possibly matching TRBD2 (5 bases). Between the trimmed V and J ends, which lost 5 bases and 1 base, there was a span of 15 bases. This CDR3 spans 15 amino acids. CDR1 is SGHVS and CDR2 is FNYEAQ in the germline V gene. CDR3 in amino acids: CASSPAPGFSYEQYF. CDR3 DNA: TGTGCCAGCAGCCCCGCCCCGGGGTTTTCCTACGAGCAGTACTTC. The full variable domain, completed using reference TRBV7-6 and TRBJ2-7, is GAGVSQSPRYKVTKRGQDVALRCDPISGHVSLYWYRQALGQGPEFLTYFNYEAQQDKSGLPNDRFSAERPEGSISTLTIQRTEQRDSAMYRCASSPAPGFSYEQYFGPGTRLTVT.

V gene TRBV11-2 combines with J gene TRBJ2-7, with D tentatively TRBD1 (5 bases). Germline V CDR1 and CDR2: SGHAT, FQNNGV. This CDR3 region has 13 residues. V shed 3 bases and J shed 9 bases, with 15 bases lying between them. In DNA form, the CDR3 reads TGTGCCAGCAGCTTGGAATCAGGAAGGGGGCAGTACTTC. Translating it yields CASSLESGRGQYF. Full variable domain (remainder filled in from reference TRBV11-2 and TRBJ2-7): EAGVAQSPRYKIIEKRQSVAFWCNPISGHATLYWYQQILGQGPKLLIQFQNNGVVDDSQLPKDRFSAERLKGVDSTLKIQPAKLEDSAVYLCASSLESGRGQYFGPGTRLTVT.

J is TRBJ1-1 and V is TRBV27; 11 bases fit TRBD1. Germline CDR1 is MNHEY and CDR2 is SMNVEV (reference sequence). The ends lost 6 bases at V and 8 bases at J; junction bases unmatched: 8. The CDR3 contains 14 residues. CDR3 in amino acids: CASSYRTGGAEAFF. CDR3 in DNA: TGTGCCAGCAGCTATCGGACAGGGGGCGCGGAAGCTTTCTTT.

This chain links TRBV7-3 with TRBJ2-7, with 7 positions matching TRBD1. CDR3 length: 14 amino acids. Trimming cost V 3 bases and J 3 bases; bases outside gene matches: 5. The germline gives CDR1 SGHTA, CDR2 FQGTGA. CDR3 DNA: TGTGCCAGCAGCTTCCTGGGACAGAACTACGAGCAGTACTTC. Protein sequence: CASSFLGQNYEQYF.

The rearrangement joins TRBV2 to TRBJ2-7; 12 bases are shared with TRBD1. In germline, CDR1 is SNHLY, CDR2 FYNNEI. This CDR3 is 16 amino acids long. V lost 5 bases and J lost 6; bases outside the gene matches: 11. CDR3: CASSHASGTGGGEQYF. CDR3 nucleotide sequence: TGTGCCAGCAGTCACGCCTCCGGGACAGGGGGCGGCGAGCAGTACTTC.

The sample holds a few counts of this clonotype. The chain uses TRBV12-3 or TRBV12-4 and TRBJ1-2; 8 bases fit TRBD1. Losses at the gene ends were 3 bases for V and 2 bases for J; bases not matched to a gene: 5. The CDR3 extends over 15 amino acids. The CDR3, as DNA: TGTGCCAGCAGTTTTGCCAGGGGGCGCAACTATGGCTACACCTTC. Translation gives CASSFARGRNYGYTF.

This sequence joins TRBV18 and TRBJ1-1; a weak D match, TRBD1 (5 bases). CDR3 length: 14 amino acids. V gave up 3 bases and J gave up 3 bases, with 11 bases separating them. Germline lookup yields CDR1 KGHSH and CDR2 LQKENI. The CDR3 loop reads CASSPTGTDTEAFF. The CDR3 DNA follows: TGTGCCAGCTCACCGACGGGGACGGACACTGAAGCTTTCTTT.

This clonotype was detected a few times. The chain combines TRBV5-1 with TRBJ1-2; the match to TRBD1 covers 7 bases. CDR1 SGHRS and CDR2 YFSETQ come from the germline V gene. The CDR3 totals 15 residues. J gave up 4 bases and V 4 bases, and 10 bases lay outside the gene matches. CDR3 in amino acids: CASSRGGQMIYGYTF. As DNA, the CDR3 is TGCGCCAGCAGCCGAGGGGGACAGATGATCTATGGCTACACCTTC.